This T cell receptor (beta chain) comes out of a study of T-cell reconstitution after alpha-beta-depleted transplantation in children (dated by TCRdb to the mid-2010s). The study in broad terms: Using TCR repertoire profiling, the study followed T-cell immune reconstitution in a quantitative way in children after TCRalphabeta/CD19-depleted allogeneic hematopoietic cell transplantation.

Library generation was performed with PCR. The reads were generated on an Illumina HiSeq 2500. TCR libraries were prepared with molecular barcoding, using unique molecular identifiers to normalize TCRbeta repertoire quantification. The public sequencing data were trimmed at Q25 with fastp and processed into clonotypes with MiXCR by TCRdb, which kept only in-frame beta chains. Here each entry gathers all rows of one CDR3 protein and keeps the most common genes and DNA. The sample contains approximately 650,000 distinct CDR3 sequences, about 12% of them found a single time. The top ten clones comprise 0.79% of the sample. Findings and caveats that apply to the study as a whole: The frequencies of hyperexpanded clones fell over the following months, and after one year, T-cell counts and TCRbeta diversity were mostly attributed to newly produced T cells. In some patients, the high TCRbeta diversity seen at day 60 was put down to recipient T cells and intrathymic progenitors that had survived conditioning. Apparently early alphabetaT-cell count recovery about two months after transplant reportedly relied on only several hundred rapidly expanded clones derived from non-depleted graft cells.

About this clonotype itself: Its binding antigen is unknown. It has no much larger one-base neighbor in the sample; base qualities were not kept.

The treatment or condition label of this sample denotes: allogeneic hematopoietic cell transplantation with graft depleted of TCRalphabeta T cells and CD19 B cells. TCRalphabeta/CD19-depleted allogeneic hematopoietic cell grafts were given to the transplant recipients, all of whom were children. The CDR3, cysteine through phenylalanine, is 15 amino acids long. Solely the CDR3 DNA is kept, with 45 bases framed from the first base. The germline V gene specifies MNHNS as CDR1 and SASEGT as CDR2. Relative to germline, V is 4 bases shorter and J is 3 bases shorter, with 15 bases between their ends. The sequence joins TRBV6-1 to TRBJ1-1; the D segment could be TRBD1, given 6 matching bases. Specimen: PBMCs, collected before TCRalphabeta/CD19-depleted stem cell transplant. The clonotype was recovered from a girl aged 2 to 10 with congenital amegakaryocytic thrombocytopenia, due to receive a stem cell transplant. For the CDR3, the sequence is CASSARGGLDTEAFF. The bases are TGTGCCAGCAGTGCGCGGGGGGGGCTGGACACTGAAGCTTTCTTT.